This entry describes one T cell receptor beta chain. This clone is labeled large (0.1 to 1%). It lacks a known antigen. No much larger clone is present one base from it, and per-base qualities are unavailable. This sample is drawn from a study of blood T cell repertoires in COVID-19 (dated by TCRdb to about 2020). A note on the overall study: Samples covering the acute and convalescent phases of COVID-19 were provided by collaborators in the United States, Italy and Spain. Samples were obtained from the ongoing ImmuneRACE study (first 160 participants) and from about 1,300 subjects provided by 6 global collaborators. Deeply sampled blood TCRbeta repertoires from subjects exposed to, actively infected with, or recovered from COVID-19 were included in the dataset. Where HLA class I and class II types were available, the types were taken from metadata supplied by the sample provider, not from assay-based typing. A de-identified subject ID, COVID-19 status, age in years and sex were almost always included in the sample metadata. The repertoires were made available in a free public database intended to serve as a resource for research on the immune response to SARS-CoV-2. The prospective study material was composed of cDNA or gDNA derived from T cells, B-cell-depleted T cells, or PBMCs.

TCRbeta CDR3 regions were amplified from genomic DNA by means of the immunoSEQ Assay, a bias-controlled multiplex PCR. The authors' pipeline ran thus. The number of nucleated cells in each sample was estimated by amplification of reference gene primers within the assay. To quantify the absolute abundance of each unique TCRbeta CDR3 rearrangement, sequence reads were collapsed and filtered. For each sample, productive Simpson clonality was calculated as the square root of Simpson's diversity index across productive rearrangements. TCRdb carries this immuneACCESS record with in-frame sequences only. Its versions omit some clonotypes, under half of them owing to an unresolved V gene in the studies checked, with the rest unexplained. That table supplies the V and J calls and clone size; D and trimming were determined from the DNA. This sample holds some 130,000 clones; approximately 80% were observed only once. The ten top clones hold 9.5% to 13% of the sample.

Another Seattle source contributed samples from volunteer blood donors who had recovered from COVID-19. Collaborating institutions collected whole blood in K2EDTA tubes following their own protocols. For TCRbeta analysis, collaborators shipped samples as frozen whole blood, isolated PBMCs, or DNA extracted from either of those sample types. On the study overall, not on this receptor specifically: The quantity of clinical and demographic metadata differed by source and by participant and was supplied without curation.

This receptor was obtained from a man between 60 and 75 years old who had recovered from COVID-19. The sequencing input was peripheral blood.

The DNA sequence is as follows: TGTGCCAGCAGTCGGACAGCCATGAACACTGAAGCTTTCTTT. Translated, this gives CASSRTAMNTEAFF. This sequence uses TRBV6-5 and TRBJ1-1; 6 matching bases give a weak D call of TRBD1. V is reduced by 5 bases and J by 0 bases, leaving a spacing of 10 bases between them. The CDR1 and CDR2 encoded by the germline V gene are MNHEY and SVGAGI. From the cysteine through the phenylalanine, the CDR3 covers 14 amino acids. The kept DNA is CDR3 alone, 42 bases in frame from the first base.